The next 17 T cell receptor beta chains were all read from a single sample in a study of cytomegalovirus exposure and HLA in healthy donors. Amplification used 60 Vbeta primers and 13 Jbeta primers. Method: immunoSEQ multiplex PCR; TCRdb's copy keeps in-frame clones and lacks some. The sample lists about 140,000 clones, around 80% occurring once. The specimen was PBMCs. The receptors stem from a man aged 35 to 55 in good health and CMV-seronegative.

This rearrangement joins TRBV19 to TRBJ1-2; D is uncertain. Germline lookup yields CDR1 LNHDA and CDR2 SQIVND (reference sequence). The CDR3 contains 18 residues. V lost 3 bases, J lost 4 bases, and 24 bases lay in between. CDR3 bases: TGTGCCAGTAGTATGGGAGCCAACCCGGCCCAGGACGTCTATGGCTACACCTTC. This sequence encodes CASSMGANPAQDVYGYTF.

This clone has only a few counts. The chain is built from TRBV27 and TRBJ2-2; TRBD1 aligns across 8 bases. The CDR3 has 15 amino acids. V shed 6 bases and J 4 bases; nucleotides not matched to a gene: 7. Germline V gene sequence: CDR1 MNHEY, CDR2 SMNVEV (reference sequence). CDR3 sequence (DNA): TGTGCCAGCAGGGAGCGGACAGGGTCCACCGGGGAGCTGTTTTTT. Its translation: CASRERTGSTGELFF.

The chain uses TRBV4-1 and TRBJ2-3, with 9 bases identical to TRBD1. Germline V gene lookup returns CDR1 MGHRA and CDR2 YSYEKL. V was pared by 0 bases and J by 4 bases, with 14 bases of the junction left unmatched. The CDR3 contains 19 residues. As DNA, the CDR3 is TGCGCCAGCAGCCAAGAGAAATTAGGACAGGGGTGGAGAGCAGATACGCAGTATTTT. This codes for CASSQEKLGQGWRADTQYF.

This clone appeared once. This rearrangement joins TRBV19 to TRBJ2-7; TRBD2 is a possible D gene (5 bases). CDR3 length equals 16 residues. Trimming removed 0 bases at V and 3 bases at J, with 15 bases between. Germline CDR1 is LNHDA and CDR2 is SQIVND (reference sequence). The CDR3 here is CASSIDLRKEVYEQYF. In DNA, the CDR3 is TGTGCCAGTAGTATAGATCTCCGGAAGGAGGTCTACGAGCAGTACTTC.

The gene calls are TRBV27 and TRBJ2-5, with unresolved D. The J call may be wrong; the DNA end is better matched by TRBJ2-7. Germline lookup yields CDR1 MNHEY and CDR2 SMNVEV (reference sequence). CDR3 length: 15 amino acids. The CDR3 nucleotides read TGTGCCAGCAGTTTATCGGCATCTAGCTCCTACGAGCAGTACTTC. It is translated as CASSLSASSSYEQYF.

V usage is TRBV5-4 and J usage is TRBJ2-5; D is unclear. Deletions cut 4 bases from V and 3 bases from J, with 10 bases between. Germline-derived CDR1 and CDR2 are SGHNT and YYREEE (reference sequence). The CDR3 is made up of 13 amino acids. Here the CDR3 DNA reads TGTGCCAGCAGCCCTGACATGGAAGAGACCCAGTACTTC. Its protein product is CASSPDMEETQYF.

V is TRBV5-1 and J is TRBJ2-5; TRBD1 matches at 7 bases. Per germline, CDR1 SGHRS and CDR2 YFSETQ. V gave up 0 bases and J gave up 3 bases; unmatched junction bases: 5. The CDR3 contains 15 residues. CDR3 sequence (DNA): TGCGCCAGCAGCTTGGCCGGCCAGGGGGAAGAGACCCAGTACTTC. Its translation is CASSLAGQGEETQYF.

The V and J genes are TRBV6-5 and TRBJ2-7, with D possibly being TRBD1 (7 bases). Trimming cost V 6 bases and J 0 bases, with 15 bases left between them. The CDR3 has 15 amino acids. Germline V gene sequence: CDR1 MNHEY, CDR2 SVGAGI. This CDR3 is CASREGTASSYEQYF. The CDR3 nucleotides are TGTGCCAGCAGGGAGGGGACAGCCTCCTCCTACGAGCAGTACTTC.

The genes are TRBV6-5 and TRBJ1-1, with D unresolved. Between the trimmed V and J ends, which lost 7 bases and 6 bases, there was a span of 18 bases. From germline, CDR1 is MNHEY and CDR2 SVGAGI. The CDR3 runs 14 residues. CDR3 region: CASTDTALKSEAFF. Here the CDR3 DNA reads TGTGCCAGCACCGACACCGCTTTAAAATCTGAAGCTTTCTTT.

The gene calls are TRBV23-1 and TRBJ2-3; a weak D match, TRBD1 (5 bases). TRBV23-1 is noted as an ORF with a role that remains uncertain. V lost 0 bases to trimming and J lost 1 base, with 14 bases between them. The CDR3 is 17 residues long. This CDR3 reads CASSQSWQGRCTDTQYF. The CDR3 DNA reads as TGCGCCAGCAGTCAATCTTGGCAGGGTAGGTGCACAGATACGCAGTATTTT.

The chain couples TRBV5-4 to TRBJ2-5, with TRBD1 identical over 9 bases. TRBJ2-7 matches the DNA end more closely, so the J call is doubtful. This CDR3 comprises 15 residues. Germline V lookup: CDR1 SGHNT, CDR2 YYREEE (reference sequence). The CDR3 DNA reads as TGTGCCAGCAGCTTAGGTGGGACAGGGCGAAGCGAGCAGTACTTC. It is translated as CASSLGGTGRSEQYF.

The chain recombines TRBV18 with TRBJ1-2; a weak D match, TRBD1 (5 bases). The CDR3 is 15 amino acids. The germline V gene encodes CDR1 KGHSH and CDR2 LQKENI. V was clipped by 3 bases and J by 1 base, with 12 bases between them. In DNA, the CDR3 is TGTGCCAGCTCACCCGTAGGGGATTTTAACTATGGCTACACCTTC. This gives the protein CASSPVGDFNYGYTF.

V usage is TRBV4-1 and J usage is TRBJ1-5, with a possible D match to TRBD1 (6 bases). Germline assignment: CDR1 MGHRA and CDR2 YSYEKL. The V and J ends lost 3 bases and 6 bases respectively, with 15 bases between them. The CDR3 spans 15 residues. The CDR3 sequence is CASSHEGGAIQPQHF. CDR3 nucleotides: TGCGCCAGCAGCCATGAAGGGGGGGCAATTCAGCCCCAGCATTTT.

This clone came up once. The chain links TRBV5-4 to TRBJ2-7; tentatively, D is TRBD1 (6 bases). Trimming left V 4 bases short and J 4 bases short, with 18 bases between. This CDR3 spans 15 amino acids. The germline gives CDR1 SGHNT, CDR2 YYREEE (reference sequence). This CDR3 reads CASSPLPGTPYEQYF. In DNA form, the CDR3 reads TGTGCCAGCAGCCCCCTCCCCGGGACACCTTACGAGCAGTACTTC.

This clone has just a few counts. The V call is TRBV7-8, the J call TRBJ1-1, with D maybe TRBD1 (6 bases). Germline lookup yields CDR1 SGHVS and CDR2 FQNEAQ. V lost 5 bases and J lost 1, with 14 bases in between. The CDR3 sequence is 15 residues long. CDR3 region: CASSPRQVTNTEAFF. Written as DNA, the CDR3 is TGTGCCAGCAGCCCAAGACAGGTGACGAACACTGAAGCTTTCTTT. Looking up the rest from reference TRBV7-8 and TRBJ1-1 gives the full variable domain: GAGVSQSPRYKVAKRGQDVALRCDPISGHVSLFWYQQALGQGPEFLTYFQNEAQLDKSGLPSDRFFAERPEGSVSTLKIQRTQQEDSAVYLCASSPRQVTNTEAFFGQGTRLTVV.

CDR3 DNA sequence: TGCGCCAGCAGCTTGGCCGAGGGAACGCCTAACTATGGCTACACCTTC. It translates to CASSLAEGTPNYGYTF. This sequence joins TRBV5-1 and TRBJ1-2, with no clear D. The CDR3 runs to 16 residues. V was cut by 0 bases and J by 0 bases, with 12 bases left in between. The germline V gene encodes CDR1 SGHRS and CDR2 YFSETQ.

Concerning this clone: One end of the junction varies from germline; a read error may be responsible. CDR3 DNA sequence: TGTTCCAGCAGCTGGTCAGAGGGACAGGGGGCGCGTACTGAAGCTTTCTTT. Amino acid sequence: CSSSWSEGQGARTEAFF. The V and J genes are TRBV7-9 and TRBJ1-1, with TRBD1 matching 12 bases. Per the germline V gene, CDR1 is SEHNR and CDR2 is FQNEAQ (reference sequence). The CDR3 runs 17 residues.